The 3 T cell receptor beta chains below all came from one sample that was sequenced in a study of CD8 T cell repertoires and HIV-1 epitope variants. The method was immunoSEQ multiplex PCR; TCRdb's version includes in-frame clones alone and lacks a portion of them. Of under 100,000 clones listed, approximately 70% are singletons. The sequenced material came from uncultured baseline CD8+ T cells from peripheral blood mononuclear cells (PBMCs). The receptors here all came from a male donor with HIV.

The rearrangement uses TRBV7-8 and TRBJ2-1; the match to TRBD2 covers 13 bases. This CDR3 comprises 17 residues. The germline V gene encodes CDR1 SGHVS and CDR2 FQNEAQ. V shed 3 bases, J shed 6 bases, and the junction held 8 bases outside the gene matches. The CDR3 nucleotides read TGTGCCAGCAGCTTGAGAGGACTAGCGGGAGAAGGCAATGAGCAGTTCTTC. As protein: CASSLRGLAGEGNEQFF.

The genes are TRBV30 and TRBJ2-2; TRBD2 matches at 7 bases. Germline V CDR1 and CDR2: GTSNPN, SVGIG (reference sequence). J was trimmed by 0 bases and V by 0 bases; bases with no gene match: 7. The CDR3 extends over 17 amino acids. CDR3 sequence: CAWSVLIGTTNTGELFF. CDR3 in DNA: TGTGCCTGGAGTGTACTGATTGGGACTACGAACACCGGGGAGCTGTTTTTT.

V usage is TRBV28 and J usage is TRBJ2-7; 10 positions match TRBD1. Germline CDR1 reads MDHEN; CDR2 reads SYDVKM. CDR3 length: 14 residues. J was trimmed by 2 bases and V by 5 bases; bases with no gene match: 3. CDR3 bases: TGTGCCAGCAGTGACAGGGGGCTGCCCTACGAGCAGTACTTC. It yields the protein CASSDRGLPYEQYF.